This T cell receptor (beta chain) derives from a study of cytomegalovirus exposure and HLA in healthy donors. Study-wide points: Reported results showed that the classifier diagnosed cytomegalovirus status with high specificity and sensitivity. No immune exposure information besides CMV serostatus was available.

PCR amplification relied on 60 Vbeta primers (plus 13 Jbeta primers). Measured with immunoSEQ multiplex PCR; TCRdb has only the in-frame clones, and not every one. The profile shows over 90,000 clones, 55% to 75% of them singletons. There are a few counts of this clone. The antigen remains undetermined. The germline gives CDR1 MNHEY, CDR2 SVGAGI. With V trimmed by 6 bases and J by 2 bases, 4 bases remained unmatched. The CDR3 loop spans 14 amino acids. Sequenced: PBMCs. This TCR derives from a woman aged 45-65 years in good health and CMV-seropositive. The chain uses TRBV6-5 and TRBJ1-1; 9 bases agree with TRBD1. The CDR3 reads CASSTGQGNTEAFF. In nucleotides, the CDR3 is TGTGCCAGCAGCACGGGACAGGGAAACACTGAAGCTTTCTTT.